The sequence of this TCR beta chain was determined in a study of T cell responses to AZD1222 COVID-19 vaccine (dated by TCRdb to 2020 to 2023). As for the study more broadly: A total of roughly 240 trial participants underwent TCR sequencing, of whom 207 received two doses of AZD1222 and some 25 received two doses of the MenACWY control vaccine. Trial participants were enrolled by age into 18-55, 56-69 and 70-plus year subgroups, with roughly 160, 29 and 62 TCR-sequenced participants respectively.

To note about this clone: It has no known antigen specificity. No base-level quality is on record; no much larger clone is a single base apart.

The time point label, read with the paper, signifies: about 28 days (+/-7) after the second vaccine dose. AZD1222 recipients given second doses at about 4 weeks or at about 12 weeks were pooled, since spike-specific TCR depth and breadth were not found to differ between the two schedules. Vaccinee samples came from UK trials COV001 and COV002, including a single-blind randomized controlled phase 2/3 trial of AZD1222 (ChAdOx1 nCoV-19) in healthy adults. Trial participant PBMC samples were collected at day 0 and day 28 after the second dose for TCRbeta chain sequencing. What the research found in general, with its limitations: Reportedly, almost half of the unique spike-specific TCRs recognized epitopes lying outside the regions that are mutated in the B.1.351 and B.1.1.7 variants. Conclusions about previously exposed vaccinees are limited because only five to seven AZD1222 recipients were SARS-CoV-2 seropositive at baseline. Most participants were white British and females outnumbered males, and the authors suggested that clonal diversity may have been underestimated. After two AZD1222 doses, both the breadth and the depth of spike-specific TCRs were significantly higher than at day 0 and than in MenACWY recipients. The whole spike protein was spanned by vaccine-associated CD4 TCRs, and dominant responses were seen in regions 160-218 and 743-854. No day 14 peak-response samples were available, so repertoires were characterized only after the peak T cell response. In the small 56-69-year group, the increase in depth fell short of significance, most likely because of low power.

V and J are trimmed by 0 bases and 1 base, and the gene matches miss 23 bases of the junction. Reading the germline V gene (reference sequence) gives CDR1 WNHNN and CDR2 SYGVQD. The CDR3 starts with the cysteine, ends with the phenylalanine, and has 23 residues. Only CDR3 DNA remains: 69 bases, in frame from the first base. The CDR3 regions of human TCRbeta chains were analyzed by immunosequencing. For the original study's pipeline: TCRs in the repertoires were compared against a reference library of SARS-CoV-2-specific TCRs that had been generated with the MIRA antigen-specificity platform. Breadth was defined as the fraction of unique TCRs that were SARS-CoV-2-associated. Depth was defined as the fraction of total T cells that were SARS-CoV-2-associated. Using the MIRA data, each spike-specific TCR was mapped to the spike region that the TCR reacts to and placed in a CD4 or CD8 class. Log10-transformed breadth and depth values were compared by one-way ANOVA with Sidak's multiple comparisons tests. TCRdb obtained this table from immuneACCESS and retained in-frame rearrangements with V and J assigned. These tables miss some clones; where compared with another copy, unresolved V genes account for less than half of the shortfall, and the remainder is unexplained. V and J calls and clone size are as listed in that table; D and trimming were resolved from the DNA. The sample table contains approximately 170,000 clones; only one count was recorded for around 85% of them. About 1% of the sample belongs to the ten largest clones.

The sequencing used peripheral blood, collected 28 days after the second AZD1222 dose. The sequence derives from an adult who received the AZD1222 COVID-19 vaccine. The receptor chain draws on TRBV10-1 and TRBJ2-5, with 10 bases aligning to TRBD2. The bases are TGCGCCAGCAGTGAGTCGGGTCGAGACCCTACTGAGCGGGGGGGAGGGGTCCAAGAGACCCAGTACTTC. This codes for CASSESGRDPTERGGGVQETQYF.